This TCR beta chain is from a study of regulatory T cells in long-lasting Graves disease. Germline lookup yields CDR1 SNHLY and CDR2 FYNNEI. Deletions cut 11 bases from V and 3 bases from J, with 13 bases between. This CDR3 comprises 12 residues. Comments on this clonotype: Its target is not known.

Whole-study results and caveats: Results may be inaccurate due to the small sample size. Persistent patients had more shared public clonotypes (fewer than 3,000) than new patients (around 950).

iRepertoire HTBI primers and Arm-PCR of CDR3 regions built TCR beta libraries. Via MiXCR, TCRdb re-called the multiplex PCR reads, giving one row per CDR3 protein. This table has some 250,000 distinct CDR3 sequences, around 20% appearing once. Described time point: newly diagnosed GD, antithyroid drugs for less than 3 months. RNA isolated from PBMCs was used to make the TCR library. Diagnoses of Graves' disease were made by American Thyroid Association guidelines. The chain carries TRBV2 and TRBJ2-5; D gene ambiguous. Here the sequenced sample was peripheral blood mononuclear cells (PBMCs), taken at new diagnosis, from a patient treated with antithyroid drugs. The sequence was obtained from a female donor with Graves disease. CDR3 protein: CASSPQEETQYF. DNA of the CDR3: TGTGCCTCGAGCCCCCAAGAAGAGACCCAGTACTTC. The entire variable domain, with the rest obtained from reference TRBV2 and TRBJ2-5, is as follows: EPEVTQTPSHQVTQMGQEVILRCVPISNHLYFYWYRQILGQKVEFLVSFYNNEISEKSEIFDDQFSVERPDGSNFTLKIRSTKLEDSAMYFCASSPQEETQYFGPGTRLLVL.